This is a list of T cell receptor beta chains from one sample in a study of blood T cell repertoires in COVID-19. Only in-frame clones appear in the TCRdb table, and some are missing; sequencing was by immunoSEQ multiplex PCR. The repertoire includes about 50,000 clones, 90% to 95% of them detected once, and 9.7% sits in the top ten. Sequenced: peripheral blood. The receptors here all came from a woman aged 80 or over with acute or convalescent COVID-19. Each CDR3 is given without its conserved first and last residue. A D gene is named only where the DNA matches it firmly. Some rows have no size entry. The others give once, few or many, or a class for an expanded clone.

- TRBJ1-2 - TRBV6-6 ASSLQGWDGYT
- TRBJ1-1 - TRBV4-3 ASSQGGGVPTEAF
- TRBJ1-2 - TRBV6-4 ASTLDRDGYT
TRBD1 TRBJ1-1 - TRBV10-3 ASLSREGQRENTEAF
TRBD1 TRBJ1-4 once TRBV2 ASSRRRQGDEKLF
TRBD2 TRBJ2-1 - TRBV6-1 ASSAGTSGSGSYNEQF
- TRBJ1-5 once TRBV7-8 ASSLPEGGRQPQH
- TRBJ1-2 - TRBV21-1 ASSKATAACGYT
TRBD1 TRBJ1-5 - TRBV7-8 ASSLGDRELGNQPQH
- TRBJ1-1 - TRBV27 ASSLRGADTEAF
- TRBJ2-7 - TRBV2 ASSLPLTGFGDGNYEQY
TRBD2 TRBJ2-7 - TRBV12-3/TRBV12-4 ASRSGGGSEQY
- TRBJ1-1 - TRBV12-3/TRBV12-4 ASSPLRATEAF
- TRBJ1-2 - TRBV4-2 ASSHRKDSSFYGYT
TRBD2 TRBJ2-1 - TRBV30 AWSESSGGNEQF
- TRBJ2-1 - TRBV5-1 ASSLDTDNNEQF
TRBD2 TRBJ2-7 - TRBV2 ASSGLAGDSEQY
- TRBJ2-3 - TRBV30 AWSESNTDTQY
TRBD2 TRBJ2-7 - TRBV5-5 ASSLVAGGEQY
TRBD2 TRBJ2-1 - TRBV11-3 ASSREEIGEQF
- TRBJ1-2 - TRBV25-1 ASSDRAGWGYT
TRBD2 TRBJ2-2 - TRBV5-4 ASSSGLADTGELF
TRBD1 TRBJ1-2 - TRBV7-2 ASSPDRGGGYT
TRBD1 TRBJ1-6 - TRBV19 ATGQGRNNSPLH
TRBD1 TRBJ2-1 once TRBV11-3 ASSLGQSNEQF
- TRBJ1-2 - TRBV19 ASSITSGGTSNYGYT
- TRBJ2-1 - TRBV5-1 ASSLAGSNEQF
- TRBJ1-1 - TRBV2 ASSGGRNTEAF
- TRBJ1-5 - TRBV12-3/TRBV12-4 ASSWGGNQPQH
- TRBJ2-7 - TRBV3-1/TRBV3-2 ASSQALYRYEQY
TRBD1 TRBJ1-3 - TRBV7-2 ASSPGTGYGNTIY
- TRBJ1-2 - TRBV2 ASTRIIRDYGYT
- TRBJ1-4 few TRBV3-1/TRBV3-2 ASSPGVIRVRIEKLF
TRBD2 TRBJ2-1 - TRBV10-3 AISPTPSGATYNEQF
TRBD2 TRBJ2-1 - TRBV18 ASSPVSGRYNEQF
- TRBJ1-4 - TRBV7-2 ASTNPGGREKLF
- TRBJ2-1 - TRBV6-7 ASSYSAPGSSYNEQF
- TRBJ1-1 - TRBV5-1 ASSLDGRNTEAF
TRBD1 TRBJ2-5 - TRBV18 ASSPQGAQETQY
TRBD1 TRBJ2-3 - TRBV7-6 ASSPTRGTQY
- TRBJ2-1 - TRBV7-9 ASSAGATSYNEQF
TRBD1 TRBJ2-5 - TRBV5-1 ASSQEGQGETQY
TRBD1 TRBJ2-2 - TRBV7-2 ASSPPGGAGTGELF
- TRBJ2-3 - TRBV7-3 ASSLGGRGTDTQY
TRBD1 TRBJ1-2 - TRBV29-1 SANGQGLLGYT
TRBD1 TRBJ1-2 - TRBV4-2 ASSQDWTGGGYT
- TRBJ1-2 - TRBV10-2 ASSDLRLHSYGYT
- TRBJ1-2 - TRBV12-3/TRBV12-4 ASSAQGGYT
TRBD2 TRBJ2-1 - TRBV5-1 ASSLRLAGSSYNEQF
- TRBJ1-2 - TRBV29-1 SVDILQGPDYGYT
TRBD2 TRBJ2-3 - TRBV30 AWSAAGLAGDTQY